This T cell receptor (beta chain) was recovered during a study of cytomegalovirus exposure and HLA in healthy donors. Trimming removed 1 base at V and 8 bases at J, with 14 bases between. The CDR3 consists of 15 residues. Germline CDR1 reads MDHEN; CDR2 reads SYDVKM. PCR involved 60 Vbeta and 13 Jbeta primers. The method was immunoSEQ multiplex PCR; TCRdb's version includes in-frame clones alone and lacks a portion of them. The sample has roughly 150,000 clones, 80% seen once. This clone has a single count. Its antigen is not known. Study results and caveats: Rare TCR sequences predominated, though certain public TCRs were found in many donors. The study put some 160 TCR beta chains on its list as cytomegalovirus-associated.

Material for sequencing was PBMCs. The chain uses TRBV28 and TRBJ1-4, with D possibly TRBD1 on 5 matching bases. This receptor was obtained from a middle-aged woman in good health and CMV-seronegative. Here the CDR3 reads CASSLFGGKGEKLFF. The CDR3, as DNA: TGTGCCAGCAGTTTATTCGGGGGAAAAGGCGAAAAACTGTTTTTT.